These T cell receptor beta chains were read from a single sample in a study of OX40 agonist ivuxolimab in advanced cancers. The data were produced by immunoSEQ multiplex PCR, yet TCRdb's version contains in-frame clones alone and is incomplete. The top ten hold around 0.18% of the sample, which has more than 95,000 clones, approximately 94% seen once. Source: CD4+ or CD8+ T cells sorted from blood, taken in a trial of the OX40 agonist ivuxolimab. These receptors all come from an adult with an advanced solid tumor such as melanoma, head and neck, liver or kidney cancer. Both conserved end residues are part of each CDR3. The order of the fields is clone size, V gene, J gene, D gene, CDR3 protein, CDR3 DNA. A D gene is named only where the DNA matches it firmly. Clone size is stated in some rows and not others, as once, few, many or a class when expanded.

>-|TRBV2|TRBJ2-3|-
CASKAGSTDTQYF
TGTGCCAGCAAGGCAGGGAGCACAGATACGCAGTATTTT
>-|TRBV6-5|TRBJ1-2|-
CASRTGTQNYGYTF
TGTGCCAGCAGGACCGGGACACAGAACTATGGCTACACCTTC
>-|TRBV5-1|TRBJ1-2|-
CASSLELGDYGYTF
TGCGCCAGCAGCTTGGAGTTGGGGGACTATGGCTACACCTTC
>-|TRBV5-1|TRBJ2-7|-
CASSLNGQSSDEQYF
TGCGCCAGCAGCTTGAACGGACAGAGTAGCGACGAGCAGTACTTC
>-|TRBV28|TRBJ2-7|-
CASTSVAPYEQYF
TGTGCCAGCACCAGCGTAGCCCCCTACGAGCAGTACTTC
>-|TRBV20-1|TRBJ2-1|-
CSARDNNEQFF
TGCAGTGCTAGAGATAACAATGAGCAGTTCTTC
>-|TRBV7-2|TRBJ2-5|TRBD2
CASSSTLLAAQMTQYF
TGTGCCAGCAGCTCAACGCTACTAGCGGCCCAGATGACCCAGTACTTC
>-|TRBV4-3|TRBJ2-3|TRBD2
CASLPGTRSADTQYF
TGCGCCAGCCTTCCTGGGACTAGATCTGCAGATACGCAGTATTTT
>-|TRBV4-2|TRBJ2-1|TRBD1
CASSPLGDRGNEQFF
TGTGCCAGCAGCCCCCTAGGGGACAGGGGGAATGAGCAGTTCTTC
>-|TRBV11-2|TRBJ2-3|TRBD1
CASSLATGGTTDTQYF
TGTGCCAGCAGCTTAGCGACAGGGGGGACCACAGATACGCAGTATTTT
>once|TRBV5-1|TRBJ2-5|TRBD1
CASSSRQGTETQYF
TGCGCCAGCAGCTCAAGACAGGGGACGGAGACCCAGTACTTC
>few|TRBV30|TRBJ1-5|-
CAWSKGGQPQHF
TGTGCCTGGAGTAAGGGGGGACAGCCCCAGCATTTT
>-|TRBV10-3|TRBJ2-3|TRBD2
CAISDAGGRTDTQYF
TGTGCCATCAGTGACGCGGGGGGGAGGACAGATACGCAGTATTTT
>-|TRBV13|TRBJ2-7|TRBD1
CASSSNGQGAEEQYF
TGTGCCAGCAGCTCCAATGGACAGGGGGCTGAAGAGCAGTACTTC
>-|TRBV9|TRBJ2-1|TRBD2
CASSVRGGEYEQFF
TGTGCCAGCAGCGTCCGGGGGGGCGAATATGAGCAGTTCTTC
>-|TRBV19|TRBJ2-7|TRBD1
CASSIYGTGREEQYF
TGTGCCAGTAGTATATACGGGACAGGGAGGGAAGAGCAGTACTTC
>-|TRBV18|TRBJ1-4|-
CASSPLSGEKLFF
TGTGCCAGCTCACCATTAAGTGGTGAAAAACTGTTTTTT
>-|TRBV7-2|TRBJ1-5|TRBD1
CASSQAGTGGYSNQPQHF
TGTGCCAGCAGCCAGGCCGGGACAGGAGGTTATAGCAATCAGCCCCAGCATTTT
>-|TRBV5-4|TRBJ1-1|TRBD1
CASSLSVAGGMVEAFF
TGTGCCAGCAGCTTGTCCGTCGCAGGGGGCATGGTGGAAGCTTTCTTT
>-|TRBV4-1|TRBJ2-5|TRBD2
CASSQDLLRGRQGTQYF
TGCGCCAGCAGCCAAGACCTTCTCCGCGGGAGACAAGGGACCCAGTACTTC
>-|TRBV28|TRBJ2-6|-
CASSPGSSGANVLTF
TGTGCCAGCAGTCCAGGGAGCTCTGGGGCCAACGTCCTGACTTTC
>-|TRBV19|TRBJ2-7|TRBD2
CASSTSGGLSYEQYF
TGTGCCAGTAGTACAAGCGGGGGCCTGTCCTACGAGCAGTACTTC
>-|TRBV28|TRBJ1-4|TRBD1
CASSSQQGSNEKLFF
TGTGCCAGCAGTTCTCAACAGGGGTCTAATGAAAAACTGTTTTTT
>-|TRBV5-8|TRBJ1-5|TRBD1
CASPSGGTGVFGRQPQHF
TGTGCCAGCCCCTCCGGTGGGACAGGGGTATTCGGCAGACAGCCCCAGCATTTT
>few|TRBV11-3|TRBJ1-5|-
CASSLGGDYSNQPQHF
TGTGCCAGCAGCTTAGGAGGGGACTATAGCAATCAGCCCCAGCATTTT
>once|TRBV5-1|TRBJ2-2|-
CASSPALGGNTGELFF
TGCGCCAGCAGCCCGGCCCTGGGGGGCAACACCGGGGAGCTGTTTTTT
>-|TRBV11-2|TRBJ2-2|-
CASSLEQNTGELFF
TGTGCCAGCAGCTTAGAACAGAACACCGGGGAGCTGTTTTTT
>-|TRBV9|TRBJ1-6|TRBD1
CASSPRGGNTLSPLHF
TGTGCCAGCAGCCCGAGAGGGGGCAACACCCTCTCACCCCTCCACTTT
>-|TRBV5-5|TRBJ2-7|-
CASSPAGPSSYEQYF
TGTGCCAGCAGCCCGGCGGGGCCTAGCTCCTACGAGCAGTACTTC
>-|TRBV19|TRBJ2-5|TRBD1
CASSITGVTETQYF
TGTGCCAGTAGTATAACAGGGGTGACAGAGACCCAGTACTTC
>-|TRBV6-5|TRBJ2-1|-
CASRGEDEQFF
TGTGCCAGCAGGGGGGAGGATGAGCAGTTCTTC
>-|TRBV6-5|TRBJ1-3|-
CASTDSSGNTIYF
TGTGCCAGCACCGACAGCTCTGGAAACACCATATATTTT
>-|TRBV30|TRBJ1-2|TRBD1
CAWSMGQSNYGYTF
TGTGCCTGGAGTATGGGACAGAGCAACTATGGCTACACCTTC
>-|TRBV7-9|TRBJ1-1|-
CASSLRSLGNTEAFF
TGTGCCAGCAGCTTAAGGAGCTTGGGGAACACTGAAGCTTTCTTT
>-|TRBV29-1|TRBJ2-3|-
CSAPVGRKGTDTQYF
TGCAGCGCCCCGGTAGGGCGAAAGGGCACAGATACGCAGTATTTT
>-|TRBV18|TRBJ1-2|TRBD1
CASSQRDRERNGYTF
TGTGCCAGCTCACAAAGGGACAGGGAAAGGAATGGCTACACCTTC
>-|TRBV6-8|TRBJ2-2|-
CASSYPQGWDTGELFF
TGTGCCAGCAGTTACCCACAGGGTTGGGACACCGGGGAGCTGTTTTTT
>-|TRBV7-9|TRBJ1-1|TRBD1
CASSLTGGLGTEAFF
TGTGCCAGCAGCCTAACAGGGGGCTTGGGCACTGAAGCTTTCTTT
>-|TRBV18|TRBJ1-1|TRBD1
CASSFETGGNTEAFF
TGTGCCAGCTCATTCGAGACAGGGGGGAACACTGAAGCTTTCTTT
>-|TRBV9|TRBJ1-2|-
CASSVGTSTNYGYTF
TGTGCCAGCAGCGTTGGGACATCCACCAACTATGGCTACACCTTC
>-|TRBV6-1|TRBJ1-2|TRBD1
CASRMTGSDGYTF
TGTGCCAGCAGAATGACAGGGAGCGATGGCTACACCTTC
>-|TRBV19|TRBJ1-2|-
CASSIEGALLYGYTF
TGTGCCAGTAGTATAGAGGGAGCCCTGCTATATGGCTACACCTTC
>-|TRBV6-6|TRBJ1-2|TRBD1
CASSYSRRQGVTF
TGTGCCAGCAGTTACTCGAGACGGCAGGGGGTCACCTTC
>-|TRBV12-5|TRBJ1-2|-
CASGLPLRGGGYTF
TGTGCTAGTGGTTTGCCCCTGCGGGGTGGAGGCTACACCTTC
>-|TRBV28|TRBJ1-5|-
CASSLFSRNSNQPQHF
TGTGCCAGCAGTTTATTTTCGCGGAATAGCAATCAGCCCCAGCATTTT
>once|TRBV5-8|TRBJ2-3|TRBD1
CASGLYRGTDTQYF
TGTGCCAGCGGACTATACAGGGGGACAGATACGCAGTATTTT
>once|TRBV7-3|TRBJ2-7|TRBD1
CASSFGDRGKTYEQYF
TGTGCCAGCAGCTTCGGAGACAGGGGGAAAACCTACGAGCAGTACTTC
>-|TRBV29-1|TRBJ1-4|-
CSVDVGSNEKLFF
TGCAGCGTTGACGTAGGCAGTAATGAAAAACTGTTTTTT
>-|TRBV5-8|TRBJ2-4|-
CASSFDRMIVTKAKNIQYF
TGTGCCAGCAGCTTTGACAGGATGATAGTTACAAAGGCCAAAAACATTCAGTACTTC
>-|TRBV6-6|TRBJ1-1|-
CASSPPGPNTEAFF
TGTGCCAGCAGTCCCCCGGGCCCGAACACTGAAGCTTTCTTT
>once|TRBV4-3|TRBJ2-2|-
CASSPPVTGELFF
TGCGCCAGCAGCCCCCCGGTCACCGGGGAGCTGTTTTTT
>-|TRBV6-6|TRBJ1-2|TRBD1
CASTTGQGSGYTF
TGTGCCAGCACCACAGGACAGGGTAGCGGCTACACCTTC
>-|TRBV7-9|TRBJ2-5|-
CASSLGTGQETQYF
TGTGCCAGCAGCTTAGGGACGGGCCAAGAGACCCAGTACTTC
>-|TRBV28|TRBJ2-7|-
CASSQGPGEQYF
TGTGCCAGCTCGCAGGGTCCGGGGGAGCAGTACTTC
>-|TRBV20-1|TRBJ2-3|-
CSAPDGTQYF
TGCAGTGCCCCTGACGGAACGCAGTATTTT
>-|TRBV6-1|TRBJ1-5|-
CASSWTEISNQPQHF
TGTGCCAGCAGTTGGACGGAAATTAGCAATCAGCCCCAGCATTTT
>-|TRBV18|TRBJ2-3|-
CASSPMLGLADTQYF
TGTGCCAGCTCACCAATGCTAGGATTGGCAGATACGCAGTATTTT
>-|TRBV11-3|TRBJ2-7|-
CASSVQGNYEQYF
TGTGCCAGCAGTGTTCAAGGGAACTACGAGCAGTACTTC